The rows below give T cell receptor beta chains drawn from one sample of a study of T cell repertoires in cytomegalovirus infection. TCRdb re-called the reads through MiXCR, storing one row per CDR3 protein. The sample has 500,000 to 600,000 distinct CDR3 sequences; about 15% are singletons. The sequenced sample was CD8+ T cells from PBMCs. These TCRs come from a human donor in good health (CMV status not recorded). Some clones in this sample may be carry-over from other donors' samples. Both conserved end residues are part of each CDR3. The order of the fields is CDR3 protein, CDR3 DNA, D gene, clone size, J gene, V gene, CDR3 length. D genes are given only for firm matches. Size tells how often a clone was seen (once, few, many) or the class of an expanded clone, and some rows leave it out.

cdr3_aa: CASSSGMGNTEAFF
cdr3_nt: TGTGCCAGCAGTTCGGGGATGGGGAACACTGAAGCTTTCTTT
d_call: .
clone_size: few
j_call: TRBJ1-1
v_call: TRBV28
cdr3_length: 14

cdr3_aa: CASSCSGGRASSGELFF
cdr3_nt: TGTGCCAGCAGTTGCTCCGGGGGCCGGGCCTCCTCTGGGGAGCTGTTTTTT
d_call: .
clone_size: .
j_call: TRBJ2-2
v_call: TRBV6-5
cdr3_length: 17

cdr3_aa: CASTPSRDTQYF
cdr3_nt: TGTGCCAGCACCCCGTCGCGGGATACGCAGTATTTT
d_call: .
clone_size: many
j_call: TRBJ2-3
v_call: TRBV11-2
cdr3_length: 12

cdr3_aa: CASSFEAGLAGGPQATDTQYF
cdr3_nt: TGTGCCAGCAGTTTCGAGGCCGGACTAGCGGGAGGGCCACAAGCAACAGATACGCAGTATTTT
d_call: TRBD2
clone_size: few
j_call: TRBJ2-3
v_call: TRBV28
cdr3_length: 21

cdr3_aa: CASSLQGENEQYF
cdr3_nt: TGTGCCAGCAGTTTACAAGGAGAGAACGAGCAGTACTTC
d_call: .
clone_size: many
j_call: TRBJ2-7
v_call: TRBV27
cdr3_length: 13

cdr3_aa: CASSQGAGEQYF
cdr3_nt: TGCGCCAGCAGCCAAGGGGCTGGGGAGCAGTACTTC
d_call: .
clone_size: .
j_call: TRBJ2-7
v_call: TRBV4-1
cdr3_length: 12

cdr3_aa: CASRTFLGGSPYLRYEQYF
cdr3_nt: TGTGCCAGCAGGACATTTTTAGGGGGTTCTCCATACCTACGGTACGAGCAGTACTTC
d_call: .
clone_size: few
j_call: TRBJ2-7
v_call: TRBV28
cdr3_length: 19

cdr3_aa: CASSWDPGPYEQYF
cdr3_nt: TGTGCCAGCAGCTGGGACCCCGGCCCCTACGAGCAGTACTTC
d_call: .
clone_size: many
j_call: TRBJ2-7
v_call: TRBV7-2
cdr3_length: 14

cdr3_aa: CSAGPGLAYNEQFF
cdr3_nt: TGCAGTGCTGGCCCGGGACTAGCGTACAATGAGCAGTTCTTC
d_call: TRBD2
clone_size: once
j_call: TRBJ2-1
v_call: TRBV20-1
cdr3_length: 14

cdr3_aa: CASIPSEGGSNQPQHF
cdr3_nt: TGTGCCAGTATCCCGAGCGAGGGGGGCAGCAATCAGCCCCAGCATTTT
d_call: .
clone_size: once
j_call: TRBJ1-5
v_call: TRBV19
cdr3_length: 16

cdr3_aa: CASSARDRGSDMNTEAFF
cdr3_nt: TGTGCCAGTAGTGCCCGGGACAGGGGGTCCGATATGAACACTGAAGCTTTCTTT
d_call: TRBD1
clone_size: once
j_call: TRBJ1-1
v_call: TRBV19
cdr3_length: 18

cdr3_aa: CASSPTWGPNSPLHF
cdr3_nt: TGTGCCAGCAGCCCCACTTGGGGGCCCAATTCACCCCTCCACTTT
d_call: .
clone_size: many
j_call: TRBJ1-6
v_call: TRBV7-9
cdr3_length: 15

cdr3_aa: CAITSTPGYNEQFF
cdr3_nt: TGTGCCATCACGTCCACCCCCGGCTACAATGAGCAGTTCTTC
d_call: .
clone_size: many
j_call: TRBJ2-1
v_call: TRBV28
cdr3_length: 14

cdr3_aa: CASIHPGGTGELFF
cdr3_nt: TGTGCCAGTATCCACCCAGGGGGTACCGGGGAGCTGTTTTTT
d_call: TRBD1
clone_size: .
j_call: TRBJ2-2
v_call: TRBV19
cdr3_length: 14

cdr3_aa: CASGLGQGVPGELFF
cdr3_nt: TGTGCTAGTGGTTTGGGACAGGGGGTCCCCGGGGAGCTGTTTTTT
d_call: TRBD1
clone_size: few
j_call: TRBJ2-2
v_call: TRBV12-5
cdr3_length: 15

cdr3_aa: CASSGGTAAAKNIQYF
cdr3_nt: TGTGCCAGCAGCGGGGGGACCGCCGCAGCCAAAAACATTCAGTACTTC
d_call: .
clone_size: few
j_call: TRBJ2-4
v_call: TRBV5-6
cdr3_length: 16